This passage covers 24 T cell receptor beta chains from one sample sequenced in a study of resident and recirculating memory T cells in vitiligo. Sequencing was performed with immunoSEQ multiplex PCR; in TCRdb, only in-frame clones are kept and a portion is missing. The sample includes tens of thousands of clones, around 92% seen only once; the top ten take approximately 4.7%. Sequencing was performed on blood. Receptors were obtained from a male donor with vitiligo.

This sequence joins TRBV28 and TRBJ2-3; no firm D call. V was trimmed by 6 bases and J by 6 bases, leaving 13 bases between them. CDR3 length: 13 residues. In germline, CDR1 is MDHEN, CDR2 SYDVKM. CDR3 in DNA: TGTGCCAGCAGACCCCCCAACTGGGATACGCAGTATTTT. It yields the protein CASRPPNWDTQYF.

Only a few counts were recorded for this clone. Other DNA sequences in the sample encode the same CDR3. The CDR3 nucleotides read TGTGCCAGCAGCTTGGGACTAGCGGGCGATACGCAGTATTTT. Its translation: CASSLGLAGDTQYF. This rearrangement joins TRBV7-2 to TRBJ2-3; 12 nucleotides match TRBD2. Germline values: CDR1 SGHTA, CDR2 FQGNSA. This CDR3 has 14 amino acids. V gave up 3 bases and J gave up 6 bases; unmatched junction bases: 1.

V usage is TRBV27 and J usage is TRBJ2-1; D ambiguous. Germline V lookup: CDR1 MNHEY, CDR2 SMNVEV (reference sequence). CDR3 length: 15 amino acids. Between the trimmed V and J ends, which lost 5 bases and 0 bases, there was a span of 11 bases. The CDR3, as DNA: TGTGCCAGCAGTAGTCTGCCTAGCTCCTACAATGAGCAGTTCTTC. This encodes CASSSLPSSYNEQFF.

The chain uses TRBV7-3 and TRBJ2-7; maybe TRBD1 (5 bases). V lost 2 bases, J lost 3 bases, and 11 bases lay in between. Per the germline V gene, CDR1 is SGHTA and CDR2 is FQGTGA. This CDR3 has 14 residues. The CDR3 sequence: CASSLQGGDYEQYF. In DNA form, the CDR3 reads TGTGCCAGCAGCTTACAGGGTGGGGACTACGAGCAGTACTTC.

The chain links TRBV27 to TRBJ2-2, with D unclear. The CDR3 contains 13 residues. V lost 2 bases and J lost 8, with 9 bases in between. Germline CDR1 reads MNHEY; CDR2 reads SMNVEV (reference sequence). The CDR3 bases are TGTGCCAGCAGTTTACCCCCTTTGGGGGAGCTGTTTTTT. It yields the protein CASSLPPLGELFF.

The chain combines TRBV28 with TRBJ1-5, with D possibly TRBD1 on 5 matching bases. The germline V gene has CDR1 MDHEN and CDR2 SYDVKM. V lost 6 bases and J lost 9, with 15 bases in between. The CDR3 extends over 13 amino acids. The CDR3 DNA reads TGTGCCAGCAGGGCCCAGGGCGTCGGGCCCCAGCATTTT. This codes for CASRAQGVGPQHF.

The chain couples TRBV5-1 to TRBJ2-2, with D possibly TRBD2 on 5 matching bases. This CDR3 spans 15 amino acids. The ends were cut back, 0 bases at V and 6 bases at J, with 12 bases in the middle. CDR1 and CDR2 from the germline V gene are SGHRS and YFSETQ. The DNA for the CDR3 is TGCGCCAGCAGCTTGGGGCACCCGAGGGCCGGGGAGCTGTTTTTT. Residues: CASSLGHPRAGELFF.

The CDR3 nucleotides read TGTGCAAGTCGCTTGTCGACAGGGGTAGGACAGCCCCAGCATTTT. Amino acid sequence: CASRLSTGVGQPQHF. The V gene is TRBV12-2, the J gene TRBJ1-5; the table gives TRBD1 as D, unverified against the DNA. TRBV12-2 is tagged as a pseudogene. The CDR3 is 15 residues long.

The V and J genes are TRBV6-5 and TRBJ2-3; 8 bases are a match to TRBD2. J lost 4 bases, V lost 4 bases, and 10 bases had no gene match. Germline lookup yields CDR1 MNHEY and CDR2 SVGAGI. There are 16 residues in the CDR3. CDR3 sequence reads: CASSSLAGSAADTQYF. CDR3 nucleotide sequence: TGTGCCAGCAGTTCCTTAGCGGGATCAGCAGCAGATACGCAGTATTTT.

This rearrangement joins TRBV27 to TRBJ1-1; the match to TRBD1 covers 10 bases. This CDR3 contains 13 residues. Germline CDR1 and CDR2: MNHEY and SMNVEV (reference sequence). Unmatched junction bases numbered 5, after V lost 9 bases and J lost 4 bases. CDR3 residues: CASLTGGFTEAFF. CDR3 coding DNA: TGTGCCAGTCTGACAGGGGGCTTCACTGAAGCTTTCTTT.

This clone was detected once. CDR3 sequence (DNA): TGCGCCAGCAGCTCTCGGGACAGCCAACAAGAGACCCAGTACTTC. Protein product: CASSSRDSQQETQYF. The chain employs TRBV4-1 and TRBJ2-5; 7 bases fit TRBD1. CDR1 MGHRA and CDR2 YSYEKL come from the germline V gene. V dropped 5 bases and J dropped 2; count of bases not matched to a gene: 8. The CDR3 is made up of 15 amino acids.

This clone has a count of ten or more. V and J are TRBV7-6 and TRBJ2-1; 7 bases agree with TRBD1. The CDR3 totals 12 residues. The J segment lost 13 bases and the V segment lost 1 base, leaving 4 bases of the junction unmatched. Germline CDR1 and CDR2: SGHVS and FNYEAQ. The CDR3 DNA is TGTGCCAGCAGCTTAGAGGGGGCCACACAGTTCTTC. Translating it yields CASSLEGATQFF.

This sequence joins TRBV7-2 and TRBJ2-7; TRBD2 matches at 12 bases. The CDR3 covers 15 residues. The germline CDR1 and CDR2 sequences are SGHTA and FQGNSA. The V and J ends lost 5 bases and 6 bases, in that order; junction bases with no gene match: 8. In nucleotides, the CDR3 is TGTGCCAGCAGCCCGAGACTAGCGGGAGACCCCGAGCAGTACTTC. Encoded protein: CASSPRLAGDPEQYF.

The V and J genes are TRBV5-5 and TRBJ1-1, with D possibly being TRBD1 (6 bases). The CDR3 is 15 residues long. Per the germline V gene, CDR1 is SGHKS and CDR2 is YYEKEE (reference sequence). Trimming removed 1 base from V and 5 bases from J, with 15 bases in between. The CDR3 coding sequence is TGTGCCAGCAGCTTGCCCTCCAGGGGAGGGACTGAAGCTTTCTTT. This encodes CASSLPSRGGTEAFF.

V and J are TRBV7-2 and TRBJ2-3; D remains unclear. The CDR3 is 13 residues long. V lost 3 bases to trimming and J lost 6 bases, with 10 bases between them. The V gene's germline CDR1 is SGHTA and CDR2 FQGNSA. The CDR3 coding sequence is TGTGCCAGCAGCTTCTTTGGTCGGGATACGCAGTATTTT. It translates to CASSFFGRDTQYF.

This clone was counted between two and nine times. The V call is TRBV10-2, the J call TRBJ1-2; a weak D match, TRBD1 (5 bases). Trimming stripped 10 bases from V and 3 bases from J, with 12 bases between. The germline V gene has CDR1 WSHSY and CDR2 SAAADI. The CDR3 is 12 amino acids. The CDR3 DNA reads as TGCGCCATTACGCAAGGGGACTATGGCTACACCTTC. Residues: CAITQGDYGYTF.

This sequence joins TRBV19 and TRBJ2-7; 7 nucleotides match TRBD2. This CDR3 region has 15 residues. V was clipped by 3 bases and J by 0 bases; unmatched bases: 5. From germline, CDR1 is LNHDA and CDR2 SQIVND (reference sequence). The CDR3 DNA reads TGTGCCAGTAGTATTCTAGCGGCTAGCTCCTACGAGCAGTACTTC. Its protein product is CASSILAASSYEQYF.

The chain employs TRBV7-2 and TRBJ2-5, with D possibly being TRBD1 (6 bases). The CDR3 spans 14 residues. V was clipped by 5 bases and J by 2 bases, with 12 bases between them. Germline CDR1 and CDR2: SGHTA and FQGNSA. In DNA form, the CDR3 reads TGTGCCAGCAGCCCCGGACAGCGACAAGAGACCCAGTACTTC. This encodes CASSPGQRQETQYF.

The chain is built from TRBV28 and TRBJ2-3; 12 positions match TRBD2. The V and J ends lost 6 bases and 5 bases, in that order; junction bases with no gene match: 9. The CDR3 is made up of 16 amino acids. Germline V gene sequence: CDR1 MDHEN, CDR2 SYDVKM. The CDR3: CASSETSGSLGDTQYF. The CDR3 DNA reads TGTGCCAGCAGCGAGACTAGCGGGAGTTTGGGAGATACGCAGTATTTT.

This clone is a singleton in its sample. The chain couples TRBV6-4 to TRBJ2-5; 9 bases agree with TRBD2. The junction had 4 bases not matched to a gene; V was cut back by 2 bases and J by 3 bases. The CDR3 length is 15 residues. CDR1 is MRHNA and CDR2 is SNTAGT in the germline V gene. CDR3 DNA: TGTGCCAGCAGTGACAGATTAGCGGGAGAAGAGACCCAGTACTTC. It codes for CASSDRLAGEETQYF.

DNA for the CDR3: TGTGCCAGCAGTTTAGCCCGGAGCTCGGGGGGGGATACGCAGTATTTT. Its protein product is CASSLARSSGGDTQYF. The genes are TRBV28 and TRBJ2-3; 8 positions agree with TRBD2. Looked up from germline, CDR1 is MDHEN and CDR2 is SYDVKM. Trimming removed 2 bases from V and 6 bases from J; junction bases left unmatched: 10. This CDR3 comprises 16 residues. Variable domain in full (rest from reference TRBV28 and TRBJ2-3): DVKVTQSSRYLVKRTGEKVFLECVQDMDHENMFWYRQDPGLGLRLIYFSYDVKMKEKGDIPEGYSVSREKKERFSLILESASTNQTSMYLCASSLARSSGGDTQYFGPGTRLTVL.

This chain connects TRBV19 to TRBJ2-3; TRBD2 matches 8 bases. The CDR3 runs 15 residues. V lost 3 bases, J lost 6 bases, and 8 bases stayed unmatched. CDR1 is LNHDA, CDR2 SQIVND, per germline (reference sequence). The CDR3: CASSIGGRSTDTQYF. Written as DNA, the CDR3 is TGTGCCAGTAGTATCGGCGGGAGGTCGACCGATACGCAGTATTTT.

The count of this clone is one. For the CDR3, the DNA is TGTGCCAGCATGGAGCTAGCGGCCTCTTACAATGAGCAGTTCTTC. This sequence encodes CASMELAASYNEQFF. This chain uses TRBV2 with TRBJ2-1, with 7 bases that match TRBD2. Germline CDR1 is SNHLY and CDR2 is FYNNEI. CDR3 size: 15 residues. The ends lost 7 bases at V and 4 bases at J; junction bases unmatched: 10.

V is TRBV7-9 and J is TRBJ2-1; TRBD2 aligns across 8 bases. Trimming cost V 5 bases and J 3 bases; bases outside gene matches: 18. Germline V gives CDR1 SEHNR, CDR2 FQNEAQ (reference sequence). This CDR3 has 19 residues. In DNA, the CDR3 is TGTGCCAGCAGCCCAAATGGGCTAGCGGGTGGAGGATACTACAATGAGCAGTTCTTC. It yields the protein CASSPNGLAGGGYYNEQFF.